This T cell receptor beta chain originates from a study of blood T cell repertoires in COVID-19. Across the study: The United States, Italy and Spain were the sources of the acute and convalescent COVID-19 samples. T cells, B-cell-depleted T cells, or PBMCs provided the cDNA or gDNA that served as material.

Authors' processing steps: It was from reference gene primer amplification that nucleated cell counts were estimated. The assay was immunoSEQ multiplex PCR, and TCRdb's table has in-frame clones only and misses some. V, J and clone size were drawn from that table, and D and trimming were deduced from the DNA. The sample contains approximately 73,000 clones, approximately 80% of which appear only once. V gave up 1 base and J gave up 6 bases; unmatched junction bases: 2. The germline CDR1 and CDR2 sequences are SGHTA and FQGNSA. CDR3 length: 14 amino acids. The sequence was obtained from a woman aged 70-85 years with acute or convalescent COVID-19. The sample was peripheral blood. The J gene is TRBJ2-1, the V gene TRBV7-2, with TRBD2 matching over 8 bases. CDR3 region: CASSLVLAGNEQFF. CDR3 DNA sequence: TGTGCCAGCAGCTTAGTGCTAGCGGGCAATGAGCAGTTCTTC.